The TCR beta chain described here comes from a study of blood T cell repertoires in COVID-19. In its sample, this clone was seen many times. V lost 1 base, J lost 4 bases, and 17 bases lay in between. This CDR3 has 16 residues. Germline assignment: CDR1 GTSNPN and CDR2 SVGIG (reference sequence). Only in-frame clones appear in the TCRdb table, and some are missing; sequencing was by immunoSEQ multiplex PCR. Among 350,000 to 450,000 clones listed, roughly nine tenths were seen once. This clonotype was obtained from a woman aged 40 to 50 who had been exposed to COVID-19. J is TRBJ2-1 and V is TRBV30; D possibly corresponds to TRBD2 (6 bases). What was sequenced was PBMCs or T cells enriched from blood (not recorded which). The CDR3 loop reads CAWSGPGASGYNEQFF. CDR3 DNA sequence: TGTGCCTGGAGTGGACCGGGAGCCTCGGGGTACAATGAGCAGTTCTTC. The entire variable domain, with the rest obtained from reference TRBV30 and TRBJ2-1, is as follows: SQTIHQWPATLVQPVGSPLSLECTVEGTSNPNLYWYRQAAGRGLQLLFYSVGIGQISSEVPQNLSASRPQDRQFILSSKKLLLSDSGFYLCAWSGPGASGYNEQFFGPGTRLTVL.